These 10 T cell receptor beta chains share one sample of origin, sequenced in a study of beta chain features in type 1 diabetes. Notes on the study in general: There was a moderate but significant shortening of TCRB CDR3s in all four CD4+ subsets of Type 1 diabetes patients.

Isolated RNA was reverse transcribed in full, so expressed TCRB transcripts were sequenced. TCRdb's table, derived via immunoSEQ multiplex PCR, lists solely in-frame clones and lacks some. The table includes around 120,000 clones, roughly 17% detected once. Antigens of these TCRs are unknown. Sequencing was performed on central memory CD4+ T cells from blood. These receptors were collected from a man in his late teens or twenties with type 1 diabetes.

J is TRBJ2-7 and V is TRBV7-2; 8 bases agree with TRBD2. The trim removed 1 base at V and 3 bases at J, leaving 14 bases unmatched. This CDR3 is built from 18 residues. Germline V gene sequence: CDR1 SGHTA, CDR2 FQGNSA. The CDR3 reads CASSLGGRGGPLNYEQYF. CDR3 nucleotides: TGTGCCAGCAGCTTAGGGGGCCGGGGGGGCCCCTTGAACTACGAGCAGTACTTC.

This clone was seen many times. The germline gene is not matched at one end of the junction; a read error may be the cause. J is TRBJ1-5 and V is TRBV5-8, with TRBD1 identical over 10 bases. CDR1 is SGHTS, CDR2 YDEGEE, per germline. The CDR3 loop spans 19 amino acids. CDR3 amino acids: CASSHISIRTGGLNQAQHF. The CDR3 coding sequence is TGTGCCAGCAGCCACATTTCTATCAGGACAGGGGGACTGAATCAGGCCCAGCATTTT. Using reference TRBV5-8 and TRBJ1-5 for the parts outside the CDR3, the full variable domain is EAGVTQSPTHLIKTRGQQATLRCSPISGHTSVYWYQQALGLGLQFLLWYDEGEERNRGNFPPRFSGRQFPNYSSELNVNALELEDSALYLCASSHISIRTGGLNQAQHFGDGTRLSIL.

This clone occurred many times. The CDR3 loop reads CASSILTSGQDTQYF. In DNA form, the CDR3 reads TGTGCCAGTAGTATTCTGACTAGCGGCCAGGATACGCAGTATTTT. The chain carries TRBV19 and TRBJ2-3; 9 bases line up with TRBD2. V gave up 3 bases and J gave up 6 bases; unmatched junction bases: 7. CDR3 length: 15 amino acids. Germline CDR1 LNHDA, CDR2 SQIVND (reference sequence).

A note on this clone: The same CDR3 arises from other DNA sequences in this sample as well. The chain recombines TRBV5-1 with TRBJ1-2; weak D call: TRBD1 (6 bases). Germline V lookup: CDR1 SGHRS, CDR2 YFSETQ. V dropped 4 bases and J dropped 2 bases, with 9 bases sitting between them. The CDR3 is 13 residues long. CDR3 residues: CASSAQGNYGYTF. In DNA form, the CDR3 reads TGCGCCAGCAGCGCACAGGGAAACTATGGCTACACCTTC. The full variable domain, completed using reference TRBV5-1 and TRBJ1-2, is KAGVTQTPRYLIKTRGQQVTLSCSPISGHRSVSWYQQTPGQGLQFLFEYFSETQRNKGNFPGRFSGRQFSNSRSEMNVSTLELGDSALYLCASSAQGNYGYTFGSGTRLTVV.

This clone was found a few times. The chain recombines TRBV7-2 with TRBJ2-7, with D maybe TRBD1 (5 bases). CDR1 is SGHTA, CDR2 FQGNSA, per germline. The CDR3 loop spans 14 amino acids. V was shortened by 3 bases and J by 2 bases, with 11 bases between the two germline ends. The CDR3 reads CASSFDRTTYEQYF. CDR3 sequence (DNA): TGTGCCAGCAGCTTCGACAGAACAACCTACGAGCAGTACTTC.

This clone was counted a single time. The rearrangement joins TRBV18 to TRBJ2-3, with D possibly TRBD1 on 5 matching bases. CDR1 KGHSH and CDR2 LQKENI come from the germline V gene. Trimming took 4 bases from V and 0 from J, leaving 11 bases between them. The CDR3 is 15 amino acids. CDR3 sequence (DNA): TGTGCCAGCTCACTAAGACAGACCAGCACAGATACGCAGTATTTT. Its translation: CASSLRQTSTDTQYF.

Points on this clone: Other DNA sequences of this sample code for an identical CDR3. This CDR3 is CAWSRGLNTEAFF. The CDR3 DNA is TGTGCCTGGAGCCGGGGTTTGAACACTGAAGCTTTCTTT. The chain carries TRBV30 and TRBJ1-1; no reliable D call. The V and J ends lost 3 bases and 0 bases respectively, with 8 bases between them. The CDR3 is made up of 13 amino acids. Germline CDR1 reads GTSNPN; CDR2 reads SVGIG (reference sequence).

This clone was seen only a few times. The chain recombines TRBV30 with TRBJ1-5, with D maybe TRBD1 (5 bases). The V end lost 3 bases, the J end lost 4 bases, and 10 bases lay between the germline ends. Germline assignment: CDR1 GTSNPN and CDR2 SVGIG (reference sequence). The CDR3 extends over 13 amino acids. CDR3 in DNA: TGTGCCTGGAGGCCGACAGAGAATCAGCCCCAGCATTTT. Protein product: CAWRPTENQPQHF.

In this sample, this clone turned up a few times. The genes are TRBV25-1 and TRBJ2-2; D not certain. Looked up from germline, CDR1 is MGHDK and CDR2 is SYGVNS. V was shortened by 0 bases and J by 13 bases, with 12 bases between the two germline ends. CDR3 length equals 13 residues. As DNA, the CDR3 is TGTGCCAGCAGTGAATATAACGCGGAGACGCTGTTTTTT. It specifies CASSEYNAETLFF.

V gene TRBV27 combines with J gene TRBJ1-1, with TRBD1 matching over 8 bases. The V segment lost 6 bases and the J segment 2 bases; nucleotides outside the gene matches: 5. Germline CDR1 is MNHEY and CDR2 is SMNVEV (reference sequence). The CDR3 consists of 14 residues. The CDR3 DNA sequence: TGTGCCAGCAGCTCCGGGACAGGAAACACTGAAGCTTTCTTT. It specifies CASSSGTGNTEAFF.